The sequence of this T cell receptor beta chain was determined in a study of cytomegalovirus exposure and HLA in healthy donors. Study outcomes and limitations: Rare sequences made up most TCRs, while some public TCRs were found in many donors. As a later analysis revealed, most CMV-associated TCR beta chains appeared HLA-restricted. From TCR beta sequences, most subjects' HLA-A and HLA-B alleles were reportedly predicted accurately.

Amplification used 60 Vbeta primers and 13 Jbeta primers. Repertoires were generated with immunoSEQ multiplex PCR, while TCRdb's copy carries only in-frame clones and drops some. The sample records under 110,000 clones, roughly 74% being singletons. Though nominally healthy at sampling, donors likely had unrecorded immune exposures. Looked up from germline, CDR1 is SGHRS and CDR2 is YFSETQ. J gave up 5 bases and V 2 bases, and 10 bases lay outside the gene matches. The CDR3 contains 17 residues. Comment on this clone: No antigen is known for it.

The receptor was isolated from a middle-aged man in good health and CMV-seronegative. This chain uses TRBV5-1 with TRBJ2-7, with 13 bases matching TRBD2. The material sequenced was PBMCs. The chain's CDR3 is CASSFGLAGARTHEQYF. Here the CDR3 DNA reads TGCGCCAGCAGCTTTGGACTAGCGGGAGCTCGAACCCACGAGCAGTACTTC. The complete variable domain, with remaining parts taken from reference TRBV5-1 and TRBJ2-7, reads KAGVTQTPRYLIKTRGQQVTLSCSPISGHRSVSWYQQTPGQGLQFLFEYFSETQRNKGNFPGRFSGRQFSNSRSEMNVSTLELGDSALYLCASSFGLAGARTHEQYFGPGTRLTVT.